The present entry profiles one T cell receptor beta chain with its context. What it recognizes is unknown. TCRdb's copy holds only in-frame clones and misses some; the assay was immunoSEQ multiplex PCR. The repertoire consists of 80,000 to 90,000 clones, with 96% occurring once and the leading ten covering 0.78%. This CDR3 has 16 residues. This record belongs to a study of cytomegalovirus exposure and HLA in healthy donors. Notes on the study in general: Across donors, most TCRs were seen rarely, yet some public ones were widespread.

The donors were members of the validation cohort, which comprised roughly 130 subjects and was separate from the first cohort of roughly 700 subjects. This TCR was sampled from a man between 18 and 35 years old in good health and CMV-seronegative. The V gene is TRBV7-5, the J gene TRBJ2-4; the table calls TRBD1, which could not be checked here. TRBV7-5 represents a pseudogene. Sequencing was carried out using PBMCs. CDR3 bases: TGTGCCAGAAGCTTAGAGACACCTTTAGCCAAAAACATTCAGTACTTC. Translated: CARSLETPLAKNIQYF.